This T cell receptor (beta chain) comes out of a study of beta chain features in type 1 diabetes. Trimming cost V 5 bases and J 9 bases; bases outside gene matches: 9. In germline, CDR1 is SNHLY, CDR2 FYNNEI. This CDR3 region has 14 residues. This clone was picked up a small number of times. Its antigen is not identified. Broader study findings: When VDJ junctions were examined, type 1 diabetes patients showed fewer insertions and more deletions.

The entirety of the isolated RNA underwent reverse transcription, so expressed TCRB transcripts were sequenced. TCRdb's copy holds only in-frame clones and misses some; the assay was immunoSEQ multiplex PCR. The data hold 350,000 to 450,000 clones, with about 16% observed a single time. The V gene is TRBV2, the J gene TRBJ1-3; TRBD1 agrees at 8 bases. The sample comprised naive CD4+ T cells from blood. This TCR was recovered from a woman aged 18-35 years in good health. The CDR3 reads CASSILDRASTIYF. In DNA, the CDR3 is TGTGCCAGCAGTATACTGGACAGGGCGAGCACCATATATTTT.